These 4 T cell receptor beta chains came from one sample sequenced in a study of shared clonotypes between healthy human individuals. Only in-frame clones appear in the TCRdb table, and some are missing; sequencing was by immunoSEQ multiplex PCR. The sample records approximately 2.1 million clones, more than 85% being singletons. The specimen was naive CD4+ T cells from PBMCs. Specified subset: CD45RA+ positively selected. The receptors were sampled from a man aged 18 to 35 in good health. Some clones in this sample may be carry-over from other donors' samples.

The chain combines TRBV7-8 with TRBJ2-3; no firm D call. V was trimmed by 7 bases and J by 2 bases, leaving 1 base between them. Germline V gene data show CDR1 as SGHVS and CDR2 as FQNEAQ. The CDR3 is made up of 10 amino acids. DNA of the CDR3: TGTGCCAGCACCACAGATACGCAGTATTTT. As protein: CASTTDTQYF.

The chain combines TRBV5-1 with TRBJ2-7; no firm D call. The V end lost 5 bases, the J end lost 7 bases, and 19 bases lay between the germline ends. Germline V gene sequence: CDR1 SGHRS, CDR2 YFSETQ. The length of the CDR3 is 14 residues. Here the CDR3 DNA reads TGCGCCAGCAGTCTTGATGTGGGGTTCGAGGAGCAGTACTTC. Protein: CASSLDVGFEEQYF.

This chain links TRBV9 with TRBJ2-1; 7 bases are a match to TRBD2. Unmatched junction bases numbered 6, after V lost 0 bases and J lost 3 bases. This CDR3 region has 16 residues. CDR1 and CDR2 (germline): SGDLS, YYNGEE. The CDR3 bases are TGTGCCAGCAGCGTAGCTTCGGGACTACACTACAATGAGCAGTTCTTC. It is translated as CASSVASGLHYNEQFF.

V usage is TRBV7-3 and J usage is TRBJ2-1; D is unclear. CDR3 length: 18 residues. V lost 1 base and J lost 3, with 19 bases in between. Germline V gene data show CDR1 as SGHTA and CDR2 as FQGTGA. DNA of the CDR3: TGTGCCAGCAGCTTAAGGTCCAGATACCTTTTTAACTACAATGAGCAGTTCTTC. Translating it yields CASSLRSRYLFNYNEQFF.